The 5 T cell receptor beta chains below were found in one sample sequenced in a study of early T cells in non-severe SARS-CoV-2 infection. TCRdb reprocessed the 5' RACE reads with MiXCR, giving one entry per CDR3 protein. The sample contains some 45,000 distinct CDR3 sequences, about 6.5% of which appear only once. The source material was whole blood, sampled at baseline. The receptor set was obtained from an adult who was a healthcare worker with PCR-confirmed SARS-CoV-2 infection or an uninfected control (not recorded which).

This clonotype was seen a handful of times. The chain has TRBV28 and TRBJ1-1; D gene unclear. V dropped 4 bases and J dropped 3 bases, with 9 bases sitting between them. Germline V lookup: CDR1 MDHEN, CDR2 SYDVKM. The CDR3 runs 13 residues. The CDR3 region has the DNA TGTGCCAGCAGTTCCCCGGTCGACACTGAAGCTTTCTTT. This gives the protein CASSSPVDTEAFF.

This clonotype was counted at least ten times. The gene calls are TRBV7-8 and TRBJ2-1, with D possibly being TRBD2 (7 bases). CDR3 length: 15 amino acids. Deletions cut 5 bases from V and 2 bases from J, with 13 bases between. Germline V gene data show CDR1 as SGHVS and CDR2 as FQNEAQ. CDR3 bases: TGTGCCAGCAGCGGGGGGGCGGCGGCCTACAATGAGCAGTTCTTC. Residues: CASSGGAAAYNEQFF.

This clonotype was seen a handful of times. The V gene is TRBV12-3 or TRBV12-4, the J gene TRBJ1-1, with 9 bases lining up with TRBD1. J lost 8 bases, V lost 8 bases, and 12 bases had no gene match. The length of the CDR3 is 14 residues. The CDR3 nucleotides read TGTGCCAGCTACGGGACAGGGATATCCATCGAAGCTTTCTTT. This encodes CASYGTGISIEAFF.

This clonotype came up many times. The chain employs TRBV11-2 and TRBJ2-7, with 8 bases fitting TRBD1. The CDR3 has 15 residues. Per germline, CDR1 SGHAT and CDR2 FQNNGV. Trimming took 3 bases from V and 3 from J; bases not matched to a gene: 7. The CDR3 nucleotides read TGTGCCAGCAGCTTCCCCCGGACAGGGCTCTACGAGCAGTACTTC. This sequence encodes CASSFPRTGLYEQYF.

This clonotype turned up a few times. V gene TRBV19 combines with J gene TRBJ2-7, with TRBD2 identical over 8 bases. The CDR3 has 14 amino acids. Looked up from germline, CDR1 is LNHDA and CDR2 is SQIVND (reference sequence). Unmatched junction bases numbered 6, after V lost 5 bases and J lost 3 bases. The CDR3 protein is CASSPGLGFYEQYF. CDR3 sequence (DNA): TGTGCCAGTAGTCCGGGACTAGGATTCTACGAGCAGTACTTC.